Listed below are T cell receptor beta chains from one sample, sequenced in a study of blood T cell repertoires in COVID-19. This table comes from immunoSEQ multiplex PCR, and its TCRdb copy is limited to in-frame clones, with some not included. The data show about 98,000 clones, roughly 85% seen once. The specimen was peripheral blood. All receptors come from a man aged 65-85 years with acute or convalescent COVID-19. Each CDR3 is given with its conserved first and last residue. A D gene is named only where the DNA matches it firmly. Clone size is not always given. Where it is, it says once, few, many or a class for expanded clones.

V,J,size,D,CDR3,DNA
TRBV5-6,TRBJ1-6,few,TRBD1,CASSLGGTQGYNSPLHF,TGTGCCAGCAGCTTGGGCGGTACACAGGGGTATAATTCACCCCTCCACTTT
TRBV11-2,TRBJ2-2,once,NA,CASSSFGGGDDRWLFF,TGTGCCAGCAGCTCCTTCGGGGGTGGGGACGACCGTTGGCTGTTTTTT
TRBV2,TRBJ2-2,NA,NA,CASSTGTHGELFF,TGTGCCAGCAGTACCGGGACTCACGGGGAGCTGTTTTTT
TRBV27,TRBJ2-7,few,NA,CASSLYRDSYEQYF,TGTGCCAGCAGTTTATACAGGGACTCCTACGAGCAGTACTTC
TRBV5-4,TRBJ1-2,NA,TRBD1,CASSWGKQGYYGYTF,TGTGCCAGCAGTTGGGGGAAACAGGGGTACTATGGCTACACCTTC
TRBV5-1,TRBJ1-2,NA,TRBD1,CASSLGGTASPIIDGYTF,TGCGCCAGCAGCTTGGGAGGGACAGCGTCCCCCATTATAGATGGCTACACCTTC
TRBV9,TRBJ2-1,NA,TRBD1,CASSVADRGVGDEQFF,TGTGCCAGCAGCGTAGCCGACAGGGGCGTGGGGGATGAGCAGTTCTTC
TRBV30,TRBJ1-5,few,TRBD1,CAWSVCWGQGPDCNQPQHF,TGTGCCTGGAGTGTATGTTGGGGACAGGGCCCAGACTGCAATCAGCCCCAGCATTTT
TRBV19,TRBJ1-2,NA,TRBD1,CASSINRGTGSNYGYTF,TGTGCCAGTAGTATAAACCGCGGGACAGGGAGTAACTATGGCTACACCTTC
TRBV6-5,TRBJ2-1,once,NA,CASSYYGNEQFF,TGTGCCAGCAGTTACTACGGCAATGAGCAGTTCTTC
TRBV7-7,TRBJ2-3,NA,NA,CASSLVGGASDTQYF,TGTGCTAGCAGCTTAGTAGGGGGGGCGTCAGATACGCAGTATTTT
TRBV5-1,TRBJ2-5,NA,TRBD1,CASSPSGTGEGTQYF,TGCGCCAGCAGCCCCTCCGGGACAGGGGAGGGGACCCAGTACTTC
TRBV6-5,TRBJ1-1,once,NA,CASRNSGLNTEAFF,TGTGCCAGCAGAAATTCAGGTCTGAACACTGAAGCTTTCTTT
TRBV5-8,TRBJ1-4,NA,NA,CASSYIPRNRSTNEKLFF,TGTGCCAGCAGCTACATCCCTCGTAACAGGAGCACTAATGAAAAACTGTTTTTT
TRBV27,TRBJ1-1,few,NA,CASRWAAGNTEAFF,TGTGCCAGCAGATGGGCCGCCGGGAACACTGAAGCTTTCTTT
TRBV6-5,TRBJ1-1,NA,NA,CASSYSEDTNTEAFF,TGTGCCAGCAGTTACTCGGAAGACACTAACACTGAAGCTTTCTTT
TRBV6-4,TRBJ1-2,NA,NA,CASSPQWDGGGGYTF,TGTGCCAGCAGCCCTCAATGGGATGGGGGCGGCGGCTACACCTTC
TRBV24-1,TRBJ2-1,NA,NA,CATSDGLGEQFF,TGTGCCACCAGCGATGGGCTTGGTGAGCAGTTCTTC
TRBV3-1/TRBV3-2,TRBJ1-5,NA,NA,CASSQGGSNQPQHF,TGTGCCAGCAGCCAGGGAGGGAGCAATCAGCCCCAGCATTTT
TRBV5-1,TRBJ1-4,NA,NA,CASSSASQGDEKLFF,TGCGCCAGCAGTTCGGCATCCCAGGGCGACGAAAAACTGTTTTTT
TRBV5-1,TRBJ1-4,NA,NA,CASSLGFGRATNEKLFF,TGCGCCAGCAGCTTGGGCTTCGGGAGGGCAACTAATGAAAAACTGTTTTTT
TRBV5-4,TRBJ1-4,NA,TRBD1,CASSFAGQGLANEKLFF,TGTGCCAGCAGCTTCGCTGGACAGGGGTTGGCTAATGAAAAACTGTTTTTT
TRBV7-8,TRBJ1-2,NA,TRBD1,CASSSTLGTGLDGYTF,TGTGCCAGCAGCTCTACTTTGGGGACAGGGCTCGATGGCTACACCTTC
TRBV4-1,TRBJ1-2,NA,NA,CASSQDRGARSYTF,TGCGCCAGCAGCCAAGATCGGGGGGCCCGAAGCTACACCTTC
TRBV10-1,TRBJ2-7,NA,NA,CASSDQFGVQYF,TGCGCCAGCAGTGATCAATTCGGGGTTCAGTACTTC
TRBV6-5,TRBJ2-5,NA,TRBD2,CASSSREGQETQYF,TGTGCCAGCAGTTCCCGGGAGGGTCAAGAGACCCAGTACTTC
TRBV28,TRBJ1-1,once,TRBD1,CASSTGGRTEAFF,TGTGCCAGCAGTACAGGGGGCCGGACTGAAGCTTTCTTT
TRBV5-4,TRBJ2-1,once,NA,CASSLQTAAESGFF,TGTGCCAGCAGCTTACAGACGGCGGCCGAAAGCGGGTTCTTC
TRBV6-5,TRBJ2-1,NA,NA,CASSQTRGAEQFF,TGTGCCAGCAGCCAAACCCGCGGCGCTGAGCAGTTCTTC
TRBV5-4,TRBJ1-2,NA,NA,CASSSEKSLYGYTF,TGTGCCAGCAGCTCCGAGAAGTCCCTCTATGGCTACACCTTC
TRBV19,TRBJ1-3,NA,TRBD1,CASSIGQGSGNTIYF,TGTGCCAGTAGTATAGGACAGGGCTCTGGAAACACCATATATTTT
TRBV6-5,TRBJ1-2,NA,NA,CASSYSRAHNYGYTF,TGTGCCAGCAGTTACTCGAGGGCACACAACTATGGCTACACCTTC
TRBV29-1,TRBJ1-1,NA,NA,CSVESWTPPEAFF,TGCAGCGTTGAATCGTGGACACCCCCTGAAGCTTTCTTT
TRBV29-1,TRBJ2-5,few,NA,CSVEAGVAETQYF,TGCAGCGTTGAAGCAGGGGTGGCAGAGACCCAGTACTTC
TRBV6-5,TRBJ1-1,few,TRBD1,CASTYTQGAQPAFF,TGTGCCAGCACGTACACACAGGGGGCGCAACCAGCTTTCTTT
TRBV2,TRBJ2-2,few,TRBD1,CASETGADTGELFF,TGTGCCAGCGAGACAGGGGCGGACACCGGGGAGCTGTTTTTT
TRBV5-4,TRBJ2-3,NA,TRBD1,CASSLDRTGAADTQYF,TGTGCCAGCAGCTTGGACCGGACAGGGGCGGCAGATACGCAGTATTTT
TRBV5-1,TRBJ2-3,NA,NA,CASSPSWSVSSTDTQYF,TGCGCCAGCAGCCCCAGTTGGTCCGTCTCTAGCACAGATACGCAGTATTTT
TRBV28,TRBJ1-4,NA,NA,CASKPGVGQLANEKLFF,TGTGCCAGCAAACCAGGGGTAGGGCAGTTGGCTAATGAAAAACTGTTTTTT
TRBV7-2,TRBJ2-3,NA,TRBD2,CASSLGAGGQTDTQYF,TGTGCCAGCAGCTTAGGGGCGGGGGGGCAGACAGATACGCAGTATTTT
TRBV10-3,TRBJ2-1,NA,TRBD2,CASASGGDAYNEQFF,TGTGCCTCCGCGTCGGGGGGGGACGCCTACAATGAGCAGTTCTTC
TRBV7-3,TRBJ2-7,NA,TRBD1,CASSPSSGTVYEQYF,TGTGCCAGCAGCCCCTCCTCCGGGACAGTCTACGAGCAGTACTTC
TRBV12-3/TRBV12-4,TRBJ1-2,NA,TRBD1,CASSPGQGQSYTF,TGTGCCAGCAGCCCCGGACAGGGGCAAAGCTACACCTTC